This TCR beta chain was captured in a study of post-analysis software for immune sequencing data (dated by TCRdb to the mid-2010s). In the study overall: Recorded disease courses included relapsing-remitting, secondary progressive and progressive-relapsing multiple sclerosis, with some patients lacking subtype annotation. A subset of samples was prepared in parallel using single-end sample barcoding, then pooled and co-amplified after Illumina adapter ligation. The multiple sclerosis patient repertoires were compared with 10 or so previously published healthy control repertoires from donors aged roughly 6 to 27 years.

The paper as a whole reports these results and caveats: Direct clustering with F measure showed strong co-clustering of samples prepared in the same batch, prompting a batch-effect correction. Compared with controls, multiple sclerosis patients had significantly lower normalized Chao1 diversity, a finding suggesting substantial peripheral T-cell clonal expansion. The multiple sclerosis patient group was slightly younger than the control group.

Library generation was performed with PCR. Instrument on record: Illumina HiSeq 2500. To reduce PCR and sequencing biases, unique molecular identifiers were incorporated into the TCR beta cDNA libraries. Every 1 to 10 million input T cells yielded roughly 0.5 million cDNA molecules, meaning each molecule approximated one T cell. Patient libraries were prepared and sequenced with the same protocol used for the earlier healthy control dataset. Within a given batch, samples were prepared together, multiplexed and sequenced on the same HiSeq lane. The paper's data handling went like this. Raw barcoded reads were processed with MIGEC, and single-read molecular identifier groups were discarded before consensus assembly and CDR3 extraction. VDJtools was used for post-analysis of the clonotype tables, with diversity normalized by down-sampling every dataset to the smallest sample size. In repertoire overlap clustering, CDR3 amino acid sequences, but not nucleotide sequences, were matched to correct batch-related cross-sample contamination. TCRdb took the public reads, trimmed them with fastp at Q25, ran MiXCR for clone calling and kept in-frame beta chains. Entries that share a CDR3 protein sequence are merged under the most common genes and DNA. It is TCRdb's table, rather than the study itself, that gives the V and J calls and clone size. Across this sample there are fewer than 850,000 distinct CDR3 sequences, with just under 30% seen only once. Together, the top ten hold around 0.6% of the sample.

A remark on this clonotype: No cognate antigen has been identified for it. No much larger clone exists at a distance of one base, and base qualities are not known.

TCR beta repertoires were profiled from peripheral blood of roughly twelve young patients with multiple sclerosis to demonstrate the VDJtools post-analysis software. The multiple sclerosis patients were children and adolescents ranging in age from roughly 6 to 15 years. Source material: blood. The origin of this receptor is a girl aged 10 to 17 with multiple sclerosis.

CDR3 reads: CSAPRTSGNEQFF. Here is the DNA: TGCAGTGCTCCAAGGACTAGCGGAAATGAGCAGTTCTTC. Rearrangement joined TRBV20-1 to TRBJ2-1; TRBD2 fits 10 bases in the junction. CDR1 and CDR2, per the germline V gene (reference sequence), are DFQATT and SNEGSKA. Trimming removed 5 bases from V and 7 bases from J; the gene matches leave 5 bases unexplained. From its cysteine to its phenylalanine, the CDR3 spans 13 amino acids. Only the CDR3 part of the read is kept: 39 bases, read in frame from the first base.